Detailed here is one T cell receptor (beta chain). Its matching antigen is unknown. The data were obtained in a study of cytomegalovirus exposure and HLA in healthy donors. Whole-study findings and limits: There were some public TCRs occurring in many donors, but most TCR sequences were rare.

Data came from immunoSEQ multiplex PCR; TCRdb stores just in-frame clones and leaves some out. The sample has 70,000 or so clones, over 85% seen once. The germline V and J ends were trimmed by 2 bases and 9 bases, with 18 bases remaining between them. The CDR3 is 15 residues long. CDR1 is MGHRA and CDR2 is YSYEKL in the germline V gene. The sample consisted of PBMCs. This chain links TRBV4-1 with TRBJ2-3; weak D call: TRBD2 (5 bases). The source of this sequence is a young man in good health and CMV-seropositive. The DNA of the CDR3 is TGCGCCAGCAGCCAACCCGGACTCTCGCAGGCGACGCAGTATTTT. As protein: CASSQPGLSQATQYF.